This entry lists 25 T cell receptor beta chains sequenced from one sample in a study of glioma-infiltrating T cells after dendritic cell vaccination. Time point described: after dendritic cell vaccination, including at tumor progression/relapse. TCRdb's copy holds only in-frame clones and misses some; the assay was immunoSEQ multiplex PCR. This sample carries tens of thousands of clones, roughly 80% of them seen once, and the ten largest clones take 15% to 18%. Sample: blood, taken after dendritic cell vaccination. The receptors were sampled from a human donor with glioblastoma.

The V call is TRBV18, the J call TRBJ1-2, with 7 bases that match TRBD1. Losses at the gene ends were 1 base for V and 6 bases for J; bases not matched to a gene: 11. CDR3 size: 16 residues. Germline loops: CDR1 KGHSH, CDR2 LQKENI. CDR3 in amino acids: CASSPRTGHHLDGYTF. CDR3 DNA: TGTGCCAGCTCACCACGGACAGGACATCACCTGGATGGCTACACCTTC.

CDR3: CASSLDSHPNEQFF. DNA of the CDR3: TGTGCCAGCAGCCTGGACTCCCACCCCAATGAGCAGTTCTTC. This chain joins TRBV7-2 and TRBJ2-1; D perhaps matches TRBD2 (5 bases). This CDR3 spans 14 amino acids. The V gene lost 5 bases and the J gene lost 6 bases, with 14 bases spanning the gap. Germline V CDR1 and CDR2: SGHTA, FQGNSA.

This chain links TRBV21-1 with TRBJ1-2; the table gives TRBD1 as D, unverified against the DNA. TRBV21-1 represents a pseudogene. The CDR3 is 17 amino acids. CDR3 sequence (DNA): TGTGCCAGCAGCAAAGCGACAGGACAGGGGGCTAACTATGGCTACACCTTC. Residues: CASSKATGQGANYGYTF.

The chain uses TRBV7-8 and TRBJ2-2; TRBD2 aligns across 7 bases. The CDR3 totals 18 residues. V was pared by 2 bases and J by 3 bases, with 12 bases of the junction left unmatched. The germline V gene encodes CDR1 SGHVS and CDR2 FQNEAQ. The CDR3 nucleotides read TGTGCCAGCAGCTTAAGGCGCCGGAGCGGGGAGCACACCGGGGAGCTGTTTTTT. It is translated as CASSLRRRSGEHTGELFF.

The genes are TRBV5-1 and TRBJ1-5; D unresolved. This CDR3 region has 14 residues. Trimming pared 4 bases from V and 4 bases from J, leaving 12 bases between. Germline lookup yields CDR1 SGHRS and CDR2 YFSETQ. The CDR3 sequence is CASSPKAGNQPQHF. The CDR3 DNA reads TGCGCCAGCAGCCCCAAGGCGGGGAATCAGCCCCAGCATTTT.

V gene TRBV11-2 combines with J gene TRBJ2-3; 10 positions match TRBD1. Germline lookup yields CDR1 SGHAT and CDR2 FQNNGV. The CDR3 is 14 amino acids. V gave up 3 bases and J gave up 6 bases; unmatched junction bases: 3. This CDR3 is CASSLGQGRDTQYF. CDR3 DNA sequence: TGTGCCAGCAGCTTGGGACAGGGGAGGGATACGCAGTATTTT.

The V gene is TRBV6-6, the J gene TRBJ2-1; 7 bases align to TRBD1. With V trimmed by 1 base and J by 0 bases, 3 bases remained unmatched. The CDR3 is made up of 16 amino acids. The germline V gene has CDR1 MNHNY and CDR2 SVGAGI (reference sequence). The CDR3 bases are TGTGCCAGCAGTTACTGGACAGGCAACTCCTACAATGAGCAGTTCTTC. It encodes CASSYWTGNSYNEQFF.

The chain carries TRBV10-3 and TRBJ2-2; D might be TRBD2 (5 bases). This CDR3 spans 14 amino acids. V lost 2 bases to trimming and J lost 5 bases, with 9 bases between them. Germline lookup yields CDR1 ENHRY and CDR2 SYGVKD. CDR3 sequence reads: CAISEEGRTGELFF. DNA for the CDR3: TGTGCCATCAGTGAGGAGGGTCGGACCGGGGAGCTGTTTTTT.

This chain joins TRBV5-4 and TRBJ2-1; 7 positions agree with TRBD2. Germline assignment: CDR1 SGHNT and CDR2 YYREEE (reference sequence). With V trimmed by 2 bases and J by 0 bases, 5 bases remained unmatched. The CDR3 sequence is 16 residues long. The CDR3 reads CASSFGLVSSYNEQFF. The CDR3 region has the DNA TGTGCCAGCAGCTTCGGACTAGTGAGCTCCTACAATGAGCAGTTCTTC.

This clone was recorded once. The chain couples TRBV11-2 to TRBJ2-2, with 8 bases aligning to TRBD1. The CDR3 is made up of 16 amino acids. V shed 7 bases, J shed 3 bases, and the junction held 10 bases outside the gene matches. Germline CDR1 SGHAT, CDR2 FQNNGV. CDR3 sequence reads: CASTLWGDRYTGELFF. In DNA form, the CDR3 reads TGTGCCAGCACCCTTTGGGGGGACAGGTACACCGGGGAGCTGTTTTTT.

The chain recombines TRBV4-3 with TRBJ2-2, with unresolved D. The CDR3 extends over 16 amino acids. V lost 0 bases and J 0 bases, leaving 8 bases between the germline ends. Looked up from germline, CDR1 is LGHNA and CDR2 is YSLEER. The CDR3 DNA sequence: TGCGCCAGCAGCCAAGACCCCTCCGCGAACACCGGGGAGCTGTTTTTT. It encodes CASSQDPSANTGELFF.

V and J are TRBV7-2 and TRBJ2-7; TRBD1 matches at 8 bases. This CDR3 has 13 residues. J gave up 6 bases and V 3 bases, and 4 bases lay outside the gene matches. Germline lookup yields CDR1 SGHTA and CDR2 FQGNSA. The CDR3 DNA sequence: TGTGCCAGCAGCTTGCAGGGGGCCGGCGAGCAGTACTTC. It is translated as CASSLQGAGEQYF.

This clone has a handful of counts. This rearrangement joins TRBV2 to TRBJ1-2; D gene ambiguous. The V gene lost 3 bases and the J gene lost 9 bases, with 20 bases spanning the gap. The CDR3 loop spans 15 amino acids. Germline CDR1 and CDR2: SNHLY and FYNNEI. The CDR3 DNA follows: TGTGCCAGCAGTGACGGCTGGGTACAAAGCGGGCGCTACACCTTC. Translating it yields CASSDGWVQSGRYTF.

This chain's CDR3 is CASSTWTANNYGYTF. In DNA form, the CDR3 reads TGTGCCAGTAGTACTTGGACAGCTAATAACTATGGCTACACCTTC. The rearrangement uses TRBV19 and TRBJ1-2; TRBD1 might be the D (6 bases). From germline, CDR1 is LNHDA and CDR2 SQIVND (reference sequence). The CDR3 has 15 residues. Deletions cut 4 bases from V and 1 base from J, with 13 bases between.

V gene TRBV5-6 combines with J gene TRBJ1-1; weak D call: TRBD1 (5 bases). The germline gives CDR1 SGHDT, CDR2 YYEEEE. Trimming took off 0 bases at V and 8 bases at J, with 14 bases between the two ends. CDR3 length equals 14 residues. CDR3 protein: CASSLDRGNEEAFF. The DNA of the CDR3 is TGTGCCAGCAGCTTGGATAGGGGAAACGAGGAAGCTTTCTTT.

V and J are TRBV6-5 and TRBJ1-3; D is unclear. The germline CDR1 and CDR2 sequences are MNHEY and SVGAGI. The CDR3 consists of 14 residues. Trimming shortened V by 5 bases and J by 0 bases, and 8 bases separated the two germline ends. DNA of the CDR3: TGTGCCAGCAGTGCCCGGTTCTCTGGAAACACCATATATTTT. This translates into CASSARFSGNTIYF.

The gene calls are TRBV5-6 and TRBJ1-4; D not resolved. Trimming stripped 4 bases from V and 2 bases from J, with 6 bases between. From germline, CDR1 is SGHDT and CDR2 YYEEEE. This CDR3 spans 13 amino acids. The CDR3 coding sequence is TGTGCCAGCAGCCCCTCGACTAATGAAAAACTGTTTTTT. Amino acids: CASSPSTNEKLFF.

The chain combines TRBV19 with TRBJ1-5, with D perhaps TRBD1 (6 bases). This CDR3 is 13 amino acids long. The ends were cut back, 5 bases at V and 2 bases at J, with 7 bases in the middle. CDR1 is LNHDA and CDR2 is SQIVND in the germline V gene (reference sequence). The CDR3 loop is CASSWTGNQPQHF. The CDR3 bases are TGTGCCAGTAGTTGGACAGGCAATCAGCCCCAGCATTTT.

This clone has more than one count but fewer than ten. The chain recombines TRBV19 with TRBJ2-3; unclear D gene. Deletions cut 1 base from V and 1 base from J, with 9 bases between. The CDR3 has 15 residues. Germline assignment: CDR1 LNHDA and CDR2 SQIVND (reference sequence). The chain's CDR3 is CASSIALSGTDTQYF. The CDR3 DNA follows: TGTGCCAGTAGTATAGCCTTATCGGGCACAGATACGCAGTATTTT.

This chain links TRBV6-1 with TRBJ1-6, with 11 positions matching TRBD1. Germline V lookup: CDR1 MNHNS, CDR2 SASEGT. The CDR3 is made up of 14 amino acids. With V trimmed by 3 bases and J by 13 bases, 5 bases remained unmatched. CDR3 sequence: CASSEDRGQRPLHF. CDR3 nucleotide sequence: TGTGCCAGCAGTGAGGACAGGGGGCAAAGGCCCCTCCACTTT.

This clone was seen a single time. The chain employs TRBV5-4 and TRBJ1-2; TRBD1 matches 8 bases. CDR3 length: 13 residues. CDR1 and CDR2 (germline): SGHNT, YYREEE (reference sequence). V was clipped by 5 bases and J by 8 bases; unmatched bases: 8. In DNA form, the CDR3 reads TGTGCCAGCAGGGCGGCACAGGGGGGCGGCTACACCTTC. Residues: CASRAAQGGGYTF.

V and J are TRBV2 and TRBJ2-5; D might be TRBD1 (5 bases). The J call may be in error: the DNA end matches TRBJ2-7 better. Germline V gene lookup returns CDR1 SNHLY and CDR2 FYNNEI. The CDR3 totals 13 residues. The CDR3 region is CASVFGRVYEQYF. Here the CDR3 DNA reads TGTGCCAGCGTGTTCGGCAGGGTCTACGAGCAGTACTTC.

J is TRBJ2-5 and V is TRBV2; 8 bases fit TRBD2. This CDR3 region has 15 residues. Germline V gene data show CDR1 as SNHLY and CDR2 as FYNNEI. After removal of 4 bases from V and 0 bases from J, the junction contained 4 bases not matched to a gene. The CDR3 bases are TGTGCCAGCAGTGCCGGTAGCGGGGACCAAGAGACCCAGTACTTC. This sequence encodes CASSAGSGDQETQYF.

The genes are TRBV12-5 and TRBJ1-1; TRBD1 aligns across 9 bases. V was clipped by 0 bases and J by 6 bases; unmatched bases: 11. Germline-derived CDR1 and CDR2 are LGHNT and FRNRAP. The CDR3 consists of 17 residues. The CDR3 loop reads CASGLVTGGAEGAEAFF. CDR3 sequence (DNA): TGTGCTAGTGGTTTGGTTACAGGGGGCGCCGAGGGAGCTGAAGCTTTCTTT. Full variable domain (rest looked up from reference TRBV12-5 and TRBJ1-1): DARVTQTPRHKVTEMGQEVTMRCQPILGHNTVFWYRQTMMQGLELLAYFRNRAPLDDSGMPKDRFSAEMPDATLATLKIQPSEPRDSAVYFCASGLVTGGAEGAEAFFGQGTRLTVV.

The rearrangement links TRBV27 to TRBJ2-7; 7 bases map to TRBD1. CDR1 is MNHEY and CDR2 is SMNVEV in the germline V gene (reference sequence). The CDR3 has 12 amino acids. The V and J ends lost 8 bases and 6 bases, in that order; junction bases with no gene match: 7. The CDR3 nucleotides read TGTGCCAGCGGTACCGGGACAGCCGAGCAGTACTTC. It specifies CASGTGTAEQYF.